This T cell receptor beta chain was captured in a study of T cell changes during pregnancy in multiple sclerosis. TCRdb keeps only in-frame clones here, not all; method: immunoSEQ multiplex PCR. Altogether some 80,000 clones are present, about 93% being singletons, with the ten largest covering approximately 0.93%. Sequenced material: peripheral blood, taken in the first trimester of pregnancy. The receptor was isolated from a female donor with multiple sclerosis, enrolled in a pregnancy study.

CDR3 coding DNA: TGTGCCAGCAGTTACCTGGTCCGGTTGGAGCAGTACTTC. It specifies CASSYLVRLEQYF. The rearrangement joins TRBV2 to TRBJ2-7, with D uncertain. The germline CDR1 and CDR2 sequences are SNHLY and FYNNEI. This CDR3 spans 13 amino acids. V shed 5 bases and J shed 7 bases, with 15 bases lying between them.